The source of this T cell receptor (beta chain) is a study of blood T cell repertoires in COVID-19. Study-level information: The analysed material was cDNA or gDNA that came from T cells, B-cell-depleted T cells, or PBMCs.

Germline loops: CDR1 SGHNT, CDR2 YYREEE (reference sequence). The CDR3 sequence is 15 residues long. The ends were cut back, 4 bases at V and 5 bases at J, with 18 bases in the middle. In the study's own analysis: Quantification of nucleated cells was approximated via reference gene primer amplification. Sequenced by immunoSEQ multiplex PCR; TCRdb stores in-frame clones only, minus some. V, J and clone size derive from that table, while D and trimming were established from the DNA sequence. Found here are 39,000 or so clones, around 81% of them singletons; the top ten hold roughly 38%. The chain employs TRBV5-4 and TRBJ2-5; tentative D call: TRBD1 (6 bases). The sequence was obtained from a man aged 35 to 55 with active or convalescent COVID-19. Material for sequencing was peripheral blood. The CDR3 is CASSTGQTEGETQYF. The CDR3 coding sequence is TGTGCCAGCAGCACCGGACAGACGGAAGGGGAGACCCAGTACTTC.